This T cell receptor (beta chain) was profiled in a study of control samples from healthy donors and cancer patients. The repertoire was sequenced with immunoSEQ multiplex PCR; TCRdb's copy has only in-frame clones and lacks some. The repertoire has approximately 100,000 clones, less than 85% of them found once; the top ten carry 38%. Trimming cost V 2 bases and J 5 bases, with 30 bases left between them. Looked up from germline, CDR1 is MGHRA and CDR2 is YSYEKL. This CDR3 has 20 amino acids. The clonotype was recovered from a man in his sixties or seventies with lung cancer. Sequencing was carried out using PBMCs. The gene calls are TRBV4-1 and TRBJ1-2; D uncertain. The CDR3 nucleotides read TGCGCCAGCAGCCAAACTACCCGCGGAGGGCCATCCCAAAGGTGGTATGGCTACACCTTC. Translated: CASSQTTRGGPSQRWYGYTF.